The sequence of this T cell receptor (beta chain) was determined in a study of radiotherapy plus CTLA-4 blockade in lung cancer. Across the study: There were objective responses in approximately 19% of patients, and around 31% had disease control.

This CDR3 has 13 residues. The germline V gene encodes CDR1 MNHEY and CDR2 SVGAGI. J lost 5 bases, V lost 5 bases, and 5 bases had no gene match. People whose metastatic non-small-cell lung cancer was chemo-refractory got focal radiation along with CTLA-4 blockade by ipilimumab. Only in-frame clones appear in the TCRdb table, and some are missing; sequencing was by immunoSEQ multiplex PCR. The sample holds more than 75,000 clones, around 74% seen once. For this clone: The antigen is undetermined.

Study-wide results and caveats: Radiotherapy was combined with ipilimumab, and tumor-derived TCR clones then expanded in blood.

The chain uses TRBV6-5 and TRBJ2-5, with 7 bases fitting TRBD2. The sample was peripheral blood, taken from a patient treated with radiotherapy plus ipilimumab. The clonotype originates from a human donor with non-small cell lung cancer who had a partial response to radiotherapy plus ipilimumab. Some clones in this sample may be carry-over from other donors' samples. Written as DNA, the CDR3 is TGTGCCAGCAGTGGGACCGGGAGGGAGACCCAGTACTTC. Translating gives CASSGTGRETQYF.